This TCR beta chain was recovered during a study of early T cells in non-severe SARS-CoV-2 infection. TCRdb recomputed calls from the 5' RACE reads with MiXCR, one row per CDR3 protein. The profile shows tens of thousands of distinct CDR3 sequences, 9.5% to 15% of them singletons. The sample holds many counts of this clonotype. Trimming cost V 5 bases and J 5 bases, with 21 bases left between them. CDR3 length equals 16 residues. Germline loops: CDR1 SGHAT, CDR2 FQNNGV. The chain combines TRBV11-2 with TRBJ2-5; maybe TRBD2 (6 bases). Material for sequencing was whole blood. This TCR was recovered from an adult who was a healthcare worker with PCR-confirmed SARS-CoV-2 infection or an uninfected control (not recorded which). DNA for the CDR3: TGTGCCAGCAGCAGTAGCCTCCTAGCGCCGGGGGAGACCCAGTACTTC. Its protein product is CASSSSLLAPGETQYF.